The 11 T cell receptor beta chains reported below all come from one sample, sequenced in a study of STAT5B mutations in CD4+ large granular lymphocyte leukemia. Using immunoSEQ multiplex PCR, the repertoire was profiled, and TCRdb retains in-frame clones only, with some absent. The sample lists more than 30,000 clones; roughly 91% were seen once. The sequenced sample was CD4+ T cells from blood buffy coats. The receptors derive from a human donor in good health.

This clone was seen only a few times. The gene calls are TRBV11-2 and TRBJ1-1; D is perhaps TRBD1 (5 bases). The CDR3 runs to 14 residues. V was shortened by 0 bases and J by 3 bases, with 8 bases between the two germline ends. Germline assignment: CDR1 SGHAT and CDR2 FQNNGV. In nucleotides, the CDR3 is TGTGCCAGCAGCTTAGATCAGGGTTACACTGAAGCTTTCTTT. Translated, it gives CASSLDQGYTEAFF.

J is TRBJ1-3 and V is TRBV25-1, with no clear D. V lost 7 bases and J 0 bases, leaving 13 bases between the germline ends. The germline V gene encodes CDR1 MGHDK and CDR2 SYGVNS. The CDR3 has 15 amino acids. CDR3 sequence (DNA): TGTGCCAGCAAAGCCGGACTCCCCTCTGGAAACACCATATATTTT. This sequence encodes CASKAGLPSGNTIYF. Combining the CDR3 with reference TRBV25-1 and TRBJ1-3 gives the whole variable domain EADIYQTPRYLVIGTGKKITLECSQTMGHDKMYWYQQDPGMELHLIHYSYGVNSTEKGDLSSESTVSRIRTEHFPLTLESARPSHTSQYLCASKAGLPSGNTIYFGEGSWLTVV.

The rearrangement uses TRBV29-1 and TRBJ2-7; 9 positions match TRBD2. Trimming took 3 bases from V and 5 from J; bases not matched to a gene: 8. CDR1 and CDR2 (germline): SQVTM, ANQGSEA. The CDR3 runs to 14 residues. The CDR3 region is CSVDRGAGGDEQYF. The CDR3 DNA sequence: TGCAGCGTTGACAGGGGCGCGGGGGGGGACGAGCAGTACTTC.

The rearrangement joins TRBV7-2 to TRBJ2-5; TRBD2 aligns across 10 bases. Germline V gene sequence: CDR1 SGHTA, CDR2 FQGNSA. CDR3 length: 16 amino acids. J lost 4 bases, V lost 5 bases, and 10 bases had no gene match. The CDR3 DNA reads as TGTGCCAGCAGCCTTAGAGCGGGAGGGGTCGGAGAGACCCAGTACTTC. Encoded protein: CASSLRAGGVGETQYF.

The chain is built from TRBV4-2 and TRBJ2-3; TRBD2 is a possible D gene (5 bases). Germline loops: CDR1 LGHNA, CDR2 YNFKEQ. V lost 8 bases, J lost 2 bases, and 14 bases lay in between. The CDR3 has 14 amino acids. The CDR3 here is CASRRDPVTDTQYF. The CDR3 nucleotides read TGTGCCAGCCGCCGGGATCCCGTCACAGATACGCAGTATTTT.

V and J are TRBV28 and TRBJ2-3; TRBD2 matches at 7 bases. The CDR3 is 15 residues long. Per the germline V gene, CDR1 is MDHEN and CDR2 is SYDVKM. The V gene end was trimmed by 6 bases and the J gene end by 0 bases; junction bases not matched to a gene: 6. The CDR3 is CASSLADSSTDTQYF. CDR3 DNA sequence: TGTGCCAGCAGCCTAGCGGACTCTAGCACAGATACGCAGTATTTT.

The chain is built from TRBV19 and TRBJ2-7; D uncertain. The V and J ends lost 4 bases and 3 bases respectively, with 7 bases between them. The CDR3 is made up of 12 amino acids. Germline V CDR1 and CDR2: LNHDA, SQIVND (reference sequence). CDR3 protein: CASSKNNYEQYF. The DNA for the CDR3 is TGTGCCAGTAGTAAAAACAACTACGAGCAGTACTTC.

V and J are TRBV18 and TRBJ2-7; D tentatively reads TRBD1 or TRBD2 (6 bases each). This CDR3 has 15 amino acids. The germline gives CDR1 KGHSH, CDR2 LQKENI. V lost 3 bases, J lost 6 bases, and 18 bases lay in between. The CDR3 loop is CASSPGGTSPSEQYF. For the CDR3, the DNA is TGTGCCAGCTCACCGGGCGGGACAAGCCCTTCCGAGCAGTACTTC.

This chain uses TRBV7-9 with TRBJ1-1; D may be TRBD1 (6 bases). CDR1 and CDR2 from the germline V gene are SEHNR and FQNEAQ (reference sequence). Trimming removed 2 bases from V and 2 bases from J, with 12 bases in between. The CDR3 length is 15 residues. CDR3 amino acids: CASSLSGGRNTEAFF. The CDR3 coding sequence is TGTGCCAGCAGCTTAAGTGGGGGGCGAAACACTGAAGCTTTCTTT.

This chain joins TRBV29-1 and TRBJ1-3; D possibly corresponds to TRBD1 (5 bases). Germline CDR1 SQVTM, CDR2 ANQGSEA. The CDR3 has 13 residues. Trimming stripped 4 bases from V and 4 bases from J, with 11 bases between. The CDR3: CSVAAGLGNTIYF. The CDR3 nucleotides are TGCAGCGTTGCGGCAGGGTTAGGAAACACCATATATTTT.

This chain uses TRBV28 with TRBJ2-1; 9 bases match TRBD2. After removal of 0 bases from V and 3 bases from J, the junction contained 3 bases not matched to a gene. This CDR3 comprises 16 residues. Germline V gene data show CDR1 as MDHEN and CDR2 as SYDVKM. CDR3 coding DNA: TGTGCCAGCAGTTTATGGTTAGCGGGAGTCTACAATGAGCAGTTCTTC. Translating it yields CASSLWLAGVYNEQFF.